Each of the 10 T cell receptor beta chains below was sequenced from the same sample in a study of blood T cells in healthy people across ages. Alongside a J-beta primer mix, a sample-barcoded 5' primer served in a second PCR lasting roughly 6 to 11 cycles. TCRdb independently ran MiXCR on the 5' RACE reads; one entry per CDR3 protein. The table includes hundreds of thousands of distinct CDR3 sequences, approximately 50% detected once. Sequencing used blood. The receptors originated from a woman aged 55-69 years in good health.

Concerning this clonotype itself: An end of the junction differs from the germline gene, which may be a read error. The chain recombines TRBV7-9 with TRBJ2-6; no clear D. Germline V gene lookup returns CDR1 SEHNR and CDR2 FQNEAQ (reference sequence). The CDR3 runs to 16 residues. CDR3 DNA sequence: TGTGCCGGCAGCTTATGGCGAAGCTCTGGGGCCAACGTCCTGACTTTC. This encodes CAGSLWRSSGANVLTF.

This clonotype was recorded a few times. This CDR3 reads CASSLGTSGSFYEQYF. DNA for the CDR3: TGCGCCAGCAGCCTCGGGACTAGCGGGAGTTTCTACGAGCAGTACTTC. The chain uses TRBV4-1 and TRBJ2-7; TRBD2 matches 14 bases. V lost 4 bases, J lost 3 bases, and 5 bases stayed unmatched. This CDR3 is 16 amino acids long. The V gene's germline CDR1 is MGHRA and CDR2 YSYEKL.

Concerning this clonotype itself: Possible read error: a much larger clone is one base away. The rearrangement uses TRBV12-3 or TRBV12-4 and TRBJ2-5; possibly TRBD2 for D (5 bases). The CDR3 consists of 12 residues. V shed 6 bases and J shed 11 bases, with 16 bases lying between them. As DNA, the CDR3 is TGTGCCAGCAGGTGGATCGAAAGGGAGCAGTACTTC. This gives the protein CASRWIEREQYF.

This chain uses TRBV12-3 or TRBV12-4 with TRBJ2-5; perhaps TRBD1 as D (6 bases). V lost 5 bases to trimming and J lost 3 bases, with 13 bases between them. The CDR3 contains 14 residues. DNA for the CDR3: TGTGCCAGCAGTGCAAGGACAGCAAAAGAGACCCAGTACTTC. This codes for CASSARTAKETQYF.

The J gene is TRBJ2-7, the V gene TRBV27; D unclear. The CDR3 loop spans 14 amino acids. V was clipped by 5 bases and J by 1 base, with 12 bases between them. Looked up from germline, CDR1 is MNHEY and CDR2 is SMNVEV (reference sequence). CDR3 sequence (DNA): TGTGCCAGCAGTCCGTATTCGTATTCCTACGAGCAGTACTTC. The encoded protein is CASSPYSYSYEQYF.

Only a few counts were recorded for this clonotype. The chain couples TRBV20-1 to TRBJ2-7; tentative D call: TRBD1 (6 bases). The CDR3 has 13 residues. The germline V and J ends were trimmed by 1 base and 3 bases, with 10 bases remaining between them. CDR1 is DFQATT, CDR2 SNEGSKA, per germline (reference sequence). CDR3 sequence (DNA): TGCAGTGCTAGAGGGGACACCGACTACGAGCAGTACTTC. The encoded protein is CSARGDTDYEQYF.

This clonotype showed up just a few times. One end of the junction varies from germline; a read error may be responsible. The chain carries TRBV29-1 and TRBJ2-1; D unresolved. The CDR3 has 14 amino acids. Germline V gene sequence: CDR1 SQVTM, CDR2 ANQGSEA. CDR3 region: CSVEDGSSYNEQFF. The DNA of the CDR3 is TGCAGCGTAGAAGACGGAAGCTCCTACAATGAGCAGTTCTTC.

CDR3 bases: TGTGCCAGCAGCCCAGACGGCGGGTCACAAGAGACCCAGTACTTC. As protein: CASSPDGGSQETQYF. The chain combines TRBV9 with TRBJ2-5, with D perhaps TRBD2 (5 bases). Germline V gives CDR1 SGDLS, CDR2 YYNGEE. Trimming shortened V by 4 bases and J by 2 bases, and 15 bases separated the two germline ends. This CDR3 comprises 15 residues. The full variable domain, rest sourced from reference TRBV9 and TRBJ2-5, is DSGVTQTPKHLITATGQRVTLRCSPRSGDLSVYWYQQSLDQGLQFLIQYYNGEERAKGNILERFSAQQFPDLHSELNLSSLELGDSALYFCASSPDGGSQETQYFGPGTRLLVL.

This sequence joins TRBV11-2 and TRBJ2-7; the D is unclear. V lost 5 bases and J lost 0, with 11 bases in between. The CDR3 consists of 14 residues. Germline values: CDR1 SGHAT, CDR2 FQNNGV. CDR3 region: CASSAIRSSYEQYF. The CDR3 DNA sequence: TGTGCCAGCAGCGCCATAAGAAGCTCCTACGAGCAGTACTTC.

The chain couples TRBV4-3 to TRBJ2-1; 9 bases map to TRBD1. Germline CDR1 and CDR2: LGHNA and YSLEER. The CDR3 contains 17 residues. Trimming at V came to 3 bases and at J to 0 bases, leaving 6 bases not matched to a gene. This CDR3 is CASSHIEGQGSYNEQFF. CDR3 nucleotides: TGCGCCAGCAGCCACATCGAGGGACAGGGCTCCTACAATGAGCAGTTCTTC.